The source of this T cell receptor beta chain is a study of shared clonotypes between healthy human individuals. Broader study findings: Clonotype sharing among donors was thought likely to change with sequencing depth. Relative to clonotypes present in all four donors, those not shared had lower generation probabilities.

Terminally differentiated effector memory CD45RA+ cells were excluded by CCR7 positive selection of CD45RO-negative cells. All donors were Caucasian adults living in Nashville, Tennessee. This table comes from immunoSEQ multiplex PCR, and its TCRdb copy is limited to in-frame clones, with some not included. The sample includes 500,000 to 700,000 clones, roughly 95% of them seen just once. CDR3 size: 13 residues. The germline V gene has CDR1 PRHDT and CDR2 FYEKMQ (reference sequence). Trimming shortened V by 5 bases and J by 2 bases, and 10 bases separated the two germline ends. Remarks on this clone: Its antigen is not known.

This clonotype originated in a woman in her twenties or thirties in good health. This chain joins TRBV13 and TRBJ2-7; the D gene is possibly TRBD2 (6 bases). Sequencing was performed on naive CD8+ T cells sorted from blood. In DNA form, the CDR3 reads TGTGCCAGCAGCGCGGGATTTACCTACGAGCAGTACTTC. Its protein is CASSAGFTYEQYF.